This TCR beta chain was captured by sequencing in a study of neurological immune-mediated disorders. In its sample, this clonotype was seen a few times. It may be a read error: a sequence one base away is much more abundant. From the 5' RACE reads, TCRdb called clonotypes with MiXCR, one entry per CDR3 protein. The table shows about 55,000 distinct CDR3 sequences, with around 4.2% occurring only once. The CDR3 runs to 17 residues. Per germline, CDR1 SGHRS and CDR2 YFSETQ. The ends lost 1 base at V and 4 bases at J; junction bases unmatched: 6. This sequence was found in a man aged 50 to 60 with multiple sclerosis. Sample: PBMCs. The genes are TRBV5-1 and TRBJ2-1, with TRBD2 matching 12 bases. The CDR3 sequence is CASSLTSGGTTYNEQFF. CDR3 nucleotide sequence: TGCGCCAGCAGCTTGACTAGCGGGGGGACGACATACAATGAGCAGTTCTTC. Filled out from reference TRBV5-1 and TRBJ2-1, the complete variable domain reads KAGVTQTPRYLIKTRGQQVTLSCSPISGHRSVSWYQQTPGQGLQFLFEYFSETQRNKGNFPGRFSGRQFSNSRSEMNVSTLELGDSALYLCASSLTSGGTTYNEQFFGPGTRLTVL.